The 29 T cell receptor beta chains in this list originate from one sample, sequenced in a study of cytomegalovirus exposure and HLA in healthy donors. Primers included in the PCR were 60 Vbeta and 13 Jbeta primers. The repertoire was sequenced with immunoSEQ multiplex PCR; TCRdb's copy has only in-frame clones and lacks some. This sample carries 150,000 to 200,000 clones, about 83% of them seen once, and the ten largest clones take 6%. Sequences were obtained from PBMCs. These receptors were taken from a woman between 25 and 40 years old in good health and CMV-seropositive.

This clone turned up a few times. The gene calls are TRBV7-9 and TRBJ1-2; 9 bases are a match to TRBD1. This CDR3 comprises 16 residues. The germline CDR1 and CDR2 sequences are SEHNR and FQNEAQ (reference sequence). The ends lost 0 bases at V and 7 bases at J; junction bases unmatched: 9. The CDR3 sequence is CASSLAFGDRVFGYTF. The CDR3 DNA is TGTGCCAGCAGCTTAGCGTTTGGGGACAGGGTCTTTGGCTACACCTTC.

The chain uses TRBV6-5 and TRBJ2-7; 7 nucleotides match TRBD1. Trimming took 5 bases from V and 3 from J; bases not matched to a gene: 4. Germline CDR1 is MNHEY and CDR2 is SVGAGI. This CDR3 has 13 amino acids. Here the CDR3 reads CASSRDRIYEQYF. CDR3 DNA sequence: TGTGCCAGCAGTCGGGACAGAATCTACGAGCAGTACTTC.

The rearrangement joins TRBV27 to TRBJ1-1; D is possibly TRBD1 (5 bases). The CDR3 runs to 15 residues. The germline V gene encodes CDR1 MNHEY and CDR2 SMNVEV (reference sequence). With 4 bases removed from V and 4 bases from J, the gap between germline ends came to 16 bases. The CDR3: CASSSPQGALTEAFF. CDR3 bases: TGTGCCAGCAGTTCCCCGCAGGGTGCCCTCACTGAAGCTTTCTTT.

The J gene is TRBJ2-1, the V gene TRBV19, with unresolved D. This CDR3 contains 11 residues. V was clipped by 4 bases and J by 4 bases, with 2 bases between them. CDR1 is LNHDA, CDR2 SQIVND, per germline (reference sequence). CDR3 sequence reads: CASSTYNEQFF. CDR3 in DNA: TGTGCCAGTAGTACGTACAATGAGCAGTTCTTC. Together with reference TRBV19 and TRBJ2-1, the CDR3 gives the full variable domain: DGGITQSPKYLFRKEGQNVTLSCEQNLNHDAMYWYRQDPGQGLRLIYYSQIVNDFQKGDIAEGYSVSREKKESFPLTVTSAQKNPTAFYLCASSTYNEQFFGPGTRLTVL.

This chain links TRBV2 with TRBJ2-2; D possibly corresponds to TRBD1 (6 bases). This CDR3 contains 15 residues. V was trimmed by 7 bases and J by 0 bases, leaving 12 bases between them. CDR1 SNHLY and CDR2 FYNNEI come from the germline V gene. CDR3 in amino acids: CASTTGTTNTGELFF. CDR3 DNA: TGTGCCAGCACCACCGGGACAACGAACACCGGGGAGCTGTTTTTT.

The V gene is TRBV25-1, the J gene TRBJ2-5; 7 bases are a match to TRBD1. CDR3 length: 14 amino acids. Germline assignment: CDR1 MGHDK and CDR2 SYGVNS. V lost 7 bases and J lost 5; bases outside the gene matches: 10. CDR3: CASNKGAPGETQYF. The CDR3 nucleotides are TGTGCCAGCAACAAGGGGGCTCCAGGGGAGACCCAGTACTTC.

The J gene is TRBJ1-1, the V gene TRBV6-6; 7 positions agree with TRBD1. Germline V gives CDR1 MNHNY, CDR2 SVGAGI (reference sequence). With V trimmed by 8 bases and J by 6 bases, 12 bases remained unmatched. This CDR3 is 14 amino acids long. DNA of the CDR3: TGTGCCAGCCGGGACAGAGCTCGACGCGCTGAAGCTTTCTTT. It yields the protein CASRDRARRAEAFF.

The CDR3 nucleotides read TGTGCCAGCAGTTACGACAGAAATCAGCCCCAGCATTTT. It yields the protein CASSYDRNQPQHF. This rearrangement joins TRBV6-5 to TRBJ1-5, with D tentatively TRBD1 (5 bases). This CDR3 has 13 residues. Germline V CDR1 and CDR2: MNHEY, SVGAGI. Trimming left V 2 bases short and J 4 bases short, with 6 bases between.

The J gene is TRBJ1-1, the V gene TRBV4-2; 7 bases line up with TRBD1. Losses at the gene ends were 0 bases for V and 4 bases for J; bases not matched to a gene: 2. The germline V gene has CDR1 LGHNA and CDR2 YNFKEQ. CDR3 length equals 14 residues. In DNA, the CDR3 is TGTGCCAGCAGCCAAGACAGGGGGAGCACTGAAGCTTTCTTT. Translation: CASSQDRGSTEAFF.

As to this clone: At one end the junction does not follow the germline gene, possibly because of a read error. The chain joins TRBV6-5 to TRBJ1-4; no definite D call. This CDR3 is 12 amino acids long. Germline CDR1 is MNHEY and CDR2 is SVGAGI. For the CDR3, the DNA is TGTGCCAGCAGTCGGGGTAGTGGAAAAACTGTTTTT. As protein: CASSRGSGKTVF.

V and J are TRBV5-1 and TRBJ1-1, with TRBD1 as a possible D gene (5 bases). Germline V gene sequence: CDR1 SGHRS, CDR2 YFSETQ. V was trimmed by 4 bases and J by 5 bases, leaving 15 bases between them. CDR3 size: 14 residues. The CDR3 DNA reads TGCGCCAGCAGCCCGGGGAGACGGGGGACTGAAGCTTTCTTT. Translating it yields CASSPGRRGTEAFF.

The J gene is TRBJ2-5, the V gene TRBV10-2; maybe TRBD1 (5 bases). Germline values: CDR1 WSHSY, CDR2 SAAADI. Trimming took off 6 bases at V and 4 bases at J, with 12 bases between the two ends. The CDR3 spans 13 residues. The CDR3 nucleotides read TGCGCCAGCAGCGACGCAGGGCGAGAGACCCAGTACTTC. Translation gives CASSDAGRETQYF.

In DNA, the CDR3 is TGTGCCAGCTCATTAGCGGGGGGGGCAACCTACGAGCAGTACTTC. It specifies CASSLAGGATYEQYF. This rearrangement joins TRBV7-3 to TRBJ2-7, with TRBD2 identical over 11 bases. The CDR3 sequence is 15 residues long. The germline CDR1 and CDR2 sequences are SGHTA and FQGTGA. Trimming removed 8 bases from V and 2 bases from J; junction bases left unmatched: 8.

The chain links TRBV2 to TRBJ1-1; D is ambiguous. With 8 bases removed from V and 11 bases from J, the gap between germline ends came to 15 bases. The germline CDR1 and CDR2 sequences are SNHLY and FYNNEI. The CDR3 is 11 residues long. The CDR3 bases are TGTGCCAGCTCGGGAGTTGCACGGGCTTTCTTT. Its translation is CASSGVARAFF. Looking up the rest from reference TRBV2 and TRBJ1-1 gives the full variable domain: EPEVTQTPSHQVTQMGQEVILRCVPISNHLYFYWYRQILGQKVEFLVSFYNNEISEKSEIFDDQFSVERPDGSNFTLKIRSTKLEDSAMYFCASSGVARAFFGQGTRLTVV.

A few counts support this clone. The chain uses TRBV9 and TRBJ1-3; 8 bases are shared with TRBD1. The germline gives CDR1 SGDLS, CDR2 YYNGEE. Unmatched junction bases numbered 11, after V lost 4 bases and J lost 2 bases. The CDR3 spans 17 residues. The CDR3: CASSPRGKTGAGNTIYF. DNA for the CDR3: TGTGCCAGCAGCCCCAGAGGAAAGACAGGGGCTGGAAACACCATATATTTT.

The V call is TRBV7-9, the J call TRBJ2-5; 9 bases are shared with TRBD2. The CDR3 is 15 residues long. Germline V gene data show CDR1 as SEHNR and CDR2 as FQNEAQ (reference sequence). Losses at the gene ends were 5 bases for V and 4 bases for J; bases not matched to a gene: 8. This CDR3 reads CASSESGLASETQYF. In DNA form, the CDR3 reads TGTGCCAGCAGCGAATCGGGACTAGCATCAGAGACCCAGTACTTC.

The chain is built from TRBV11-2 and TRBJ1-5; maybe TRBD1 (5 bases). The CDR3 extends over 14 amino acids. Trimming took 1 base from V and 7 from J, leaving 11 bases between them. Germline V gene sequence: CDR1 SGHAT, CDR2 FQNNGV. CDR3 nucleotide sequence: TGTGCCAGCAGCTTAGCAGGGATCGGGCAGCCCCAGCATTTT. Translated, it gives CASSLAGIGQPQHF.

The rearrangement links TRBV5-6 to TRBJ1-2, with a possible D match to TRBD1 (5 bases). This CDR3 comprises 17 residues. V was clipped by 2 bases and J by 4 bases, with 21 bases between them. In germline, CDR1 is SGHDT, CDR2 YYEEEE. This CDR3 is CASSLGHRRAYFYGYTF. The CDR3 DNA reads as TGTGCCAGCAGCTTAGGACACCGCCGAGCTTACTTCTATGGCTACACCTTC.

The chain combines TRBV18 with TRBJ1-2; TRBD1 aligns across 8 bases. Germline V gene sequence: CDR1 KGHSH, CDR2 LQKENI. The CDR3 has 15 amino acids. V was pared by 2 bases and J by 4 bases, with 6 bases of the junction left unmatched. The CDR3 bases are TGTGCCAGCTCACCAACGACAGGGGCCGGCTATGGCTACACCTTC. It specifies CASSPTTGAGYGYTF.

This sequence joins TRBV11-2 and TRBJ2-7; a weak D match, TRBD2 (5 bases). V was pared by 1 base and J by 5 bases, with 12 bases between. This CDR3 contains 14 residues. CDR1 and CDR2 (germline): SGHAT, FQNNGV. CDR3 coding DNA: TGTGCCAGCAGCTTAGTCGGGATGGCGCACGAGCAGTACTTC. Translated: CASSLVGMAHEQYF.

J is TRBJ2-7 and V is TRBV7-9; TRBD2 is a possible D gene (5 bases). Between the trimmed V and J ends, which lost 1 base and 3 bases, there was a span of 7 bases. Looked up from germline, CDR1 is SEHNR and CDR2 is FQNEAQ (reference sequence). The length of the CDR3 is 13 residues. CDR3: CASSLVGDYEQYF. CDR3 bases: TGTGCCAGCAGCTTAGTGGGAGACTACGAGCAGTACTTC.

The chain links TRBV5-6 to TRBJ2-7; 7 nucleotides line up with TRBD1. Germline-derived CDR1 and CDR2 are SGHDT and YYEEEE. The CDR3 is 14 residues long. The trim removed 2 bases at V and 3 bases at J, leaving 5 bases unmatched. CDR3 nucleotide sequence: TGTGCCAGCAGCTTTGGGACAGTACTCTACGAGCAGTACTTC. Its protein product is CASSFGTVLYEQYF. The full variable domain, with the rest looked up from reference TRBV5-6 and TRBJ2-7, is DAGVTQSPTHLIKTRGQQVTLRCSPKSGHDTVSWYQQALGQGPQFIFQYYEEEERQRGNFPDRFSGHQFPNYSSELNVNALLLGDSALYLCASSFGTVLYEQYFGPGTRLTVT.

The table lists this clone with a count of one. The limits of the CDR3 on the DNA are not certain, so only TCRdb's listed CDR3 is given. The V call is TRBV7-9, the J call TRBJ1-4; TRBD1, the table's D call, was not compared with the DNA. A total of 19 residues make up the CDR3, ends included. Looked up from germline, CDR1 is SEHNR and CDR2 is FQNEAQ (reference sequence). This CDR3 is CASSLVFWQGAATNEKLFF.

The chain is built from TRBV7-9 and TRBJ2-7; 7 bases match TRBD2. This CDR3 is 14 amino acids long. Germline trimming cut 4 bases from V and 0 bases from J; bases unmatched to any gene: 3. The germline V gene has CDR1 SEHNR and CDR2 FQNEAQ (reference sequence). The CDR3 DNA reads TGTGCCAGCAGCTCAAGCGGGGTCTCCTACGAGCAGTACTTC. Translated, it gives CASSSSGVSYEQYF.

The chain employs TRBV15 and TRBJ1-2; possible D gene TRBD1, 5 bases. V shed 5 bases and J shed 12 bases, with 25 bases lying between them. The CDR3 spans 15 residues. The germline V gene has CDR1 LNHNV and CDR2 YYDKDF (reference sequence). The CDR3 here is CATSSPTAGPTVNTF. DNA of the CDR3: TGTGCCACCAGCTCTCCAACCGCAGGGCCCACCGTCAACACCTTC.

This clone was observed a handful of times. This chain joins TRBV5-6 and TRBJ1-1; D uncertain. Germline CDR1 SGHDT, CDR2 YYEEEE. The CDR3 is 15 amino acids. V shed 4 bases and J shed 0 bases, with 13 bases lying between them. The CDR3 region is CASSLTAGMNTEAFF. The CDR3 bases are TGTGCCAGCAGCCTGACGGCAGGAATGAACACTGAAGCTTTCTTT.

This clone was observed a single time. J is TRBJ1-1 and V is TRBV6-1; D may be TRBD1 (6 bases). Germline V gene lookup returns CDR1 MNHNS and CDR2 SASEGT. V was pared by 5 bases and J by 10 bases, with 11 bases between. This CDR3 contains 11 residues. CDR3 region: CASSLGTRAFF. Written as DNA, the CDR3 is TGTGCCAGCAGTCTTGGGACAAGAGCTTTCTTT.

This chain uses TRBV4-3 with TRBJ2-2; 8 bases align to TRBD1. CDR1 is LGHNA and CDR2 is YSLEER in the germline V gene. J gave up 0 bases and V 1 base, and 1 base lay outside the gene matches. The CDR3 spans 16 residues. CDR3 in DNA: TGCGCCAGCAGCCAAGGGGACAGGTCGAACACCGGGGAGCTGTTTTTT. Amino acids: CASSQGDRSNTGELFF.

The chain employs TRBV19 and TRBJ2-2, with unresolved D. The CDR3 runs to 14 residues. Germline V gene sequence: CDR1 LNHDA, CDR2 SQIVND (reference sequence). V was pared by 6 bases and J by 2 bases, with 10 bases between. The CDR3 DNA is TGTGCCAGTAGGATCCTAGTTAACACCGGGGAGCTGTTTTTT. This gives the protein CASRILVNTGELFF.